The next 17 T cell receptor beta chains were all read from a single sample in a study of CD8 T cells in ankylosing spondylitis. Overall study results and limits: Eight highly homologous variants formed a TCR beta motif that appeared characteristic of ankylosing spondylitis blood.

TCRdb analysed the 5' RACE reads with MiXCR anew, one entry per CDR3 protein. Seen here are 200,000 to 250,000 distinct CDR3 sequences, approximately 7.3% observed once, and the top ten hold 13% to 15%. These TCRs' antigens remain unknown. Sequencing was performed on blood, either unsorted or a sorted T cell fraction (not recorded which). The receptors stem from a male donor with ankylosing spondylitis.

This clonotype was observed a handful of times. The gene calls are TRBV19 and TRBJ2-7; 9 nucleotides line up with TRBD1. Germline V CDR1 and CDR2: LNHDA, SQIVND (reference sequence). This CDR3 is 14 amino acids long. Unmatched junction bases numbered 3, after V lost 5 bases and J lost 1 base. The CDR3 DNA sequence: TGTGCCAGTAGTTGGGACAGGGATTCCTACGAGCAGTACTTC. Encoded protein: CASSWDRDSYEQYF.

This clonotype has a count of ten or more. As DNA, the CDR3 is TGTGCCACCGGGTGGGACAGGGACACTGAAGCTTTCTTT. This encodes CATGWDRDTEAFF. The V gene is TRBV15, the J gene TRBJ1-1, with TRBD1 matching 9 bases. Trimming at V came to 8 bases and at J to 3 bases, leaving 4 bases not matched to a gene. Germline loops: CDR1 LNHNV, CDR2 YYDKDF (reference sequence). The CDR3 length is 13 residues. Full variable domain (rest looked up from reference TRBV15 and TRBJ1-1): DAMVIQNPRYQVTQFGKPVTLSCSQTLNHNVMYWYQQKSSQAPKLLFHYYDKDFNNEADTPDNFQSRRPNTSFCFLDIRSPGLGDTAMYLCATGWDRDTEAFFGQGTRLTVV.

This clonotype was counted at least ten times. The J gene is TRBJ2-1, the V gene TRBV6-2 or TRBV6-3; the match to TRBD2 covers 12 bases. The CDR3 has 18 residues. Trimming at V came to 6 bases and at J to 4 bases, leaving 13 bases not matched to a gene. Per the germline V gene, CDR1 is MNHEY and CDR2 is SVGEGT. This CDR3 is CASRHDATSGGQYNEQFF. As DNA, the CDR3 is TGTGCCAGCAGGCACGATGCTACTAGCGGGGGGCAATACAATGAGCAGTTCTTC.

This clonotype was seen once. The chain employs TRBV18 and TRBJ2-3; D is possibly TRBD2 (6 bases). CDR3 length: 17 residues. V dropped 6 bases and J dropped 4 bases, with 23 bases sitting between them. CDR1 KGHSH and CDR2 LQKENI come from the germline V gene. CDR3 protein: CASSEPAGLVYADTQYF. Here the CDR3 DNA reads TGTGCCAGCTCCGAACCGGCGGGGTTGGTCTACGCAGATACGCAGTATTTT. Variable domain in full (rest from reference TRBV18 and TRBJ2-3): NAGVMQNPRHLVRRRGQEARLRCSPMKGHSHVYWYRQLPEEGLKFMVYLQKENIIDESGMPKERFSAEFPKEGPSILRIQQVVRGDSAAYFCASSEPAGLVYADTQYFGPGTRLTVL.

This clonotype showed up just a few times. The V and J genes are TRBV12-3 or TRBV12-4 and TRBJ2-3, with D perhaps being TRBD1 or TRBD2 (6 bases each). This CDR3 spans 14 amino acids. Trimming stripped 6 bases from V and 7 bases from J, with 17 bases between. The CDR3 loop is CASSRPRGPHTQYF. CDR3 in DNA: TGTGCCAGCAGCCGGCCCCGGGGGCCTCATACGCAGTATTTT.

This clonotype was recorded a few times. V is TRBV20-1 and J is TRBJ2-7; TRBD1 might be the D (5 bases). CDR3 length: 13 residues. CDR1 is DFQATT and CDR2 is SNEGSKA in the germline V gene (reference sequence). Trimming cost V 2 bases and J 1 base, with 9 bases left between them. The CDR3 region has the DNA TGCAGTGCTAGAACACAGGTTTCCTACGAGCAGTACTTC. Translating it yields CSARTQVSYEQYF.

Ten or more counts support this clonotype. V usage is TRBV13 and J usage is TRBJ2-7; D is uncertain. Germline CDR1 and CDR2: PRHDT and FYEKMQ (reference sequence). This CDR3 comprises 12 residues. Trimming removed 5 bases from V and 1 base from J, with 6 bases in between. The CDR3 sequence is CASSIQSYEQYF. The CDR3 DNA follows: TGTGCCAGCAGCATACAATCCTACGAGCAGTACTTC. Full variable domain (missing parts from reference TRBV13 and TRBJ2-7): AAGVIQSPRHLIKEKRETATLKCYPIPRHDTVYWYQQGPGQDPQFLISFYEKMQSDKGSIPDRFSAQQFSDYHSELNMSSLELGDSALYFCASSIQSYEQYFGPGTRLTVT.

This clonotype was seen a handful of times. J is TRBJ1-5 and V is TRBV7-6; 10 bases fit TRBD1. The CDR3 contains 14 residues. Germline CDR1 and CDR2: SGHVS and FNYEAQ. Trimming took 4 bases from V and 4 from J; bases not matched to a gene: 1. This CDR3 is CASSWGQGNQPQHF. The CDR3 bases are TGTGCCAGCAGCTGGGGACAGGGGAATCAGCCCCAGCATTTT.

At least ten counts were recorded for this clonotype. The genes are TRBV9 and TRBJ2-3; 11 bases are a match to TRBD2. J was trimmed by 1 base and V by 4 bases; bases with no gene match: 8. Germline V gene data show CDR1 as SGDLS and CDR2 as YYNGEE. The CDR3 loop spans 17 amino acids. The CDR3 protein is CASSLGLAEKRTDTQYF. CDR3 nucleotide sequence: TGTGCCAGCAGCTTGGGACTAGCGGAGAAACGCACAGATACGCAGTATTTT.

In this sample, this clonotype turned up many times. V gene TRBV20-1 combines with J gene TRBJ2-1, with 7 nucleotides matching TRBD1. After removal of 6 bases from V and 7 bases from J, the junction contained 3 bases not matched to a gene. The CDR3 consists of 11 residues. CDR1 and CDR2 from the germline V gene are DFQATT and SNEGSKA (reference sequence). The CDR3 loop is CSALTGNEQFF. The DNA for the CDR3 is TGCAGTGCATTGACAGGGAATGAGCAGTTCTTC.

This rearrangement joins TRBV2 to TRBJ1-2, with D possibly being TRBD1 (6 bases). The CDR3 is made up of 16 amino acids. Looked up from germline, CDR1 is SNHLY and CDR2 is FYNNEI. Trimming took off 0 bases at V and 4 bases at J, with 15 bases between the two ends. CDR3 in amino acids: CASSEALGQGIYGYTF. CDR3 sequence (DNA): TGTGCCAGCAGTGAAGCGCTTGGGCAGGGGATCTATGGCTACACCTTC.

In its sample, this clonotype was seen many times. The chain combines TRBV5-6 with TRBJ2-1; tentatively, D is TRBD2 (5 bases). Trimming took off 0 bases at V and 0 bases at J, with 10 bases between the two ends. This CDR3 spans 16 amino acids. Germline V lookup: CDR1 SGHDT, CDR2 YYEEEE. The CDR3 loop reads CASSLEDWSSYNEQFF. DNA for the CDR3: TGTGCCAGCAGCTTGGAGGACTGGAGCTCCTACAATGAGCAGTTCTTC.

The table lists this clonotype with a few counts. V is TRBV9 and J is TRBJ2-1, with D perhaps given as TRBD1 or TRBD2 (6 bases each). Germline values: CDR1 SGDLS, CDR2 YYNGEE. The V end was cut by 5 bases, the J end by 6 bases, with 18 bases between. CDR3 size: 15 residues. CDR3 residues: CASRTGAGAFNEQFF. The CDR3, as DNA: TGTGCCAGCAGGACGGGGGCGGGTGCCTTCAATGAGCAGTTCTTC.

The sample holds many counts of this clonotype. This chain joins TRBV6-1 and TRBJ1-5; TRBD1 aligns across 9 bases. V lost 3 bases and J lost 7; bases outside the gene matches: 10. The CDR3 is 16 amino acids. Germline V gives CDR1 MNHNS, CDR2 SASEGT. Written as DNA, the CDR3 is TGTGCCAGCAGTGAGGGCCCGGACAGGGGATGGCAGCCCCAGCATTTT. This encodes CASSEGPDRGWQPQHF.

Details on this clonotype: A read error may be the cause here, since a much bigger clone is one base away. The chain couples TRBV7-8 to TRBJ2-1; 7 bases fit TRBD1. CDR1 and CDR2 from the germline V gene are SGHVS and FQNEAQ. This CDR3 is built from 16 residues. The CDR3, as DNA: TGTGCCAGGAGCTTAGTCCCGCGACAGGGTACGAATGAGCAGTTCTTC. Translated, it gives CARSLVPRQGTNEQFF.

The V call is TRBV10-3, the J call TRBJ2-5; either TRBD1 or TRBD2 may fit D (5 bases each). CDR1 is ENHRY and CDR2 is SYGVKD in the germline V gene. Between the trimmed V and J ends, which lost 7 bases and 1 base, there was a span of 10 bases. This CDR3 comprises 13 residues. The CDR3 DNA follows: TGTGCCATCAATAAGGGGACCCAAGAGACCCAGTACTTC. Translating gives CAINKGTQETQYF.

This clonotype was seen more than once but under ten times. The CDR3 spells CASSEIHGTGASAQHF. CDR3 nucleotides: TGTGCCAGCAGCGAAATCCACGGGACAGGGGCCTCGGCCCAGCATTTT. V gene TRBV6-1 combines with J gene TRBJ1-5; 10 bases are a match to TRBD1. J gave up 11 bases and V 6 bases, and 16 bases lay outside the gene matches. Germline V gives CDR1 MNHNS, CDR2 SASEGT. The CDR3 length is 16 residues.